These 21 T cell receptor beta chains share one sample of origin, sequenced in a study of cytomegalovirus exposure and HLA in healthy donors. The PCR employed 60 Vbeta primers together with 13 Jbeta primers. Sequencing was performed with immunoSEQ multiplex PCR; in TCRdb, only in-frame clones are kept and a portion is missing. The table lists some 180,000 clones, around three quarters of them singletons. Sequenced input: PBMCs. These receptors were obtained from a woman aged 30 to 39 in good health and CMV-seropositive.

V usage is TRBV28 and J usage is TRBJ1-4, with a possible D match to TRBD1 (5 bases). V lost 7 bases and J 3 bases, leaving 24 bases between the germline ends. This CDR3 comprises 18 residues. In germline, CDR1 is MDHEN, CDR2 SYDVKM. The CDR3 loop is CASTPSQILDSSNEKLFF. CDR3 nucleotides: TGTGCCAGCACCCCCTCCCAGATCCTTGACAGTTCTAATGAAAAACTGTTTTTT.

The chain joins TRBV2 to TRBJ1-5, with TRBD1 matching over 7 bases. J was trimmed by 2 bases and V by 6 bases; bases with no gene match: 10. The CDR3 consists of 16 residues. Germline V gives CDR1 SNHLY, CDR2 FYNNEI. The CDR3 region has the DNA TGTGCCAGCAGGGCTCATAGGGGGCCGGGCAATCAGCCCCAGCATTTT. Amino acids: CASRAHRGPGNQPQHF.

CDR3 nucleotide sequence: TGTGCCAGCAGCCCAACAGGGAAGGCCTACGAGCAGTACTTC. It translates to CASSPTGKAYEQYF. The chain joins TRBV5-6 to TRBJ2-7, with D perhaps TRBD1 (6 bases). CDR3 size: 14 residues. Germline values: CDR1 SGHDT, CDR2 YYEEEE. Trimming removed 4 bases from V and 2 bases from J, with 13 bases in between.

Only one count was recorded for this clone. The chain is built from TRBV4-1 and TRBJ2-2, with D uncertain. CDR3 size: 13 residues. CDR1 is MGHRA, CDR2 YSYEKL, per germline. Trimming shortened V by 0 bases and J by 6 bases, and 5 bases separated the two germline ends. The CDR3 coding sequence is TGCGCCAGCAGCCAAGATTTATCCGGGGAGCTGTTTTTT. It codes for CASSQDLSGELFF.

The chain recombines TRBV21-1 with TRBJ2-7; TRBD1, the table's D call, was not compared with the DNA. TRBV21-1 constitutes a pseudogene. The CDR3 covers 18 residues. The chain's CDR3 is CASSKGPLDGTGIYEQYF. In DNA, the CDR3 is TGTGCCAGCAGCAAAGGGCCCCTCGACGGGACAGGGATCTACGAGCAGTACTTC.

V gene TRBV10-3 combines with J gene TRBJ2-5; D is perhaps TRBD1 (6 bases). Per the germline V gene, CDR1 is ENHRY and CDR2 is SYGVKD. V was shortened by 2 bases and J by 5 bases, with 15 bases between the two germline ends. This CDR3 spans 15 amino acids. CDR3 protein: CAISELRGREETQYF. DNA of the CDR3: TGTGCCATCAGTGAGCTGAGGGGGAGAGAGGAGACCCAGTACTTC.

The V call is TRBV4-1, the J call TRBJ2-7, with D possibly matching TRBD1 (5 bases). CDR3 length: 15 amino acids. Germline V gene sequence: CDR1 MGHRA, CDR2 YSYEKL. Trimming removed 0 bases from V and 1 base from J, with 10 bases in between. The CDR3 nucleotides read TGCGCCAGCAGCCAAGACCCCAGGGAATCCTACGAGCAGTACTTC. Its protein is CASSQDPRESYEQYF.

The chain is built from TRBV14 and TRBJ1-2; D is unclear. Germline CDR1 SGHDN, CDR2 FVKESK. The CDR3 is made up of 20 amino acids. Trimming removed 1 base at V and 1 base at J, with 25 bases between. The CDR3: CASSQGTLLESSVDNYGYTF. In nucleotides, the CDR3 is TGTGCCAGCAGCCAAGGAACGCTACTTGAGTCGTCTGTTGATAACTATGGCTACACCTTC.

The chain uses TRBV19 and TRBJ2-1; D unclear. V was clipped by 5 bases and J by 0 bases, with 14 bases between them. The germline V gene has CDR1 LNHDA and CDR2 SQIVND (reference sequence). The CDR3 is made up of 16 amino acids. The CDR3 coding sequence is TGTGCCAGTAGTCCCCCCGGCTACAGCTCCTACAATGAGCAGTTCTTC. Encoded protein: CASSPPGYSSYNEQFF. Based on the CDR3 plus reference TRBV19 and TRBJ2-1, the full variable domain is DGGITQSPKYLFRKEGQNVTLSCEQNLNHDAMYWYRQDPGQGLRLIYYSQIVNDFQKGDIAEGYSVSREKKESFPLTVTSAQKNPTAFYLCASSPPGYSSYNEQFFGPGTRLTVL.

The chain joins TRBV7-8 to TRBJ1-1; 8 nucleotides line up with TRBD1. V was clipped by 5 bases and J by 2 bases; unmatched bases: 13. The length of the CDR3 is 17 residues. Looked up from germline, CDR1 is SGHVS and CDR2 is FQNEAQ. CDR3 coding DNA: TGTGCCAGCAGCATGGGTATCGGAGCAGGGGGCAACACTGAAGCTTTCTTT. Amino acids: CASSMGIGAGGNTEAFF. Full variable domain (remainder filled in from reference TRBV7-8 and TRBJ1-1): GAGVSQSPRYKVAKRGQDVALRCDPISGHVSLFWYQQALGQGPEFLTYFQNEAQLDKSGLPSDRFFAERPEGSVSTLKIQRTQQEDSAVYLCASSMGIGAGGNTEAFFGQGTRLTVV.

This clone turned up a few times. The V and J genes are TRBV9 and TRBJ1-6; no clear D gene. Trimming left V 0 bases short and J 5 bases short, with 6 bases between. The germline CDR1 and CDR2 sequences are SGDLS and YYNGEE. The CDR3 has 14 residues. The CDR3 DNA reads as TGTGCCAGCAGCGTAGGGCTGGATAATTCACCCCTCCACTTT. It encodes CASSVGLDNSPLHF.

The rearrangement uses TRBV6-5 and TRBJ1-5; D gene unclear. This CDR3 has 9 residues. Trimming pared 11 bases from V and 7 bases from J, leaving 6 bases between. The V gene's germline CDR1 is MNHEY and CDR2 SVGAGI. This CDR3 is CAAGQPQHF. CDR3 in DNA: TGTGCCGCGGGACAGCCCCAGCATTTT.

The chain joins TRBV11-3 to TRBJ2-3, with TRBD1 identical over 7 bases. V was pared by 5 bases and J by 0 bases, with 8 bases of the junction left unmatched. This CDR3 is built from 16 residues. CDR1 and CDR2 (germline): SGHNT, YENEEA. The CDR3, as DNA: TGTGCCAGCAGCGGGCGGACAGGTTCGAGCACAGATACGCAGTATTTT. It encodes CASSGRTGSSTDTQYF. Together with reference TRBV11-3 and TRBJ2-3, the CDR3 gives the full variable domain: EAGVVQSPRYKIIEKKQPVAFWCNPISGHNTLYWYLQNLGQGPELLIRYENEEAVDDSQLPKDRFSAERLKGVDSTLKIQPAELGDSAVYLCASSGRTGSSTDTQYFGPGTRLTVL.

V usage is TRBV4-2 and J usage is TRBJ2-6; 10 bases map to TRBD2. Germline V gene data show CDR1 as LGHNA and CDR2 as YNFKEQ. The length of the CDR3 is 18 residues. V shed 3 bases, J shed 2 bases, and the junction held 7 bases outside the gene matches. The DNA for the CDR3 is TGTGCCAGCAGCCAGCGGGCTAGCGGGGGAGCTGGGGCCAACGTCCTGACTTTC. Translated, it gives CASSQRASGGAGANVLTF.

This sequence joins TRBV6-6 and TRBJ2-5; the match to TRBD2 covers 7 bases. Matching the DNA end better, TRBJ2-7 makes the J call doubtful. This CDR3 has 15 amino acids. Looked up from germline, CDR1 is MNHNY and CDR2 is SVGAGI (reference sequence). The CDR3 loop is CASSSLAAATYEQYF. The CDR3, as DNA: TGTGCCAGCAGTAGTCTAGCGGCCGCTACCTACGAGCAGTACTTC.

V is TRBV4-2 and J is TRBJ2-7; tentatively, D is TRBD2 (5 bases). The CDR3 spans 14 residues. Trimming cost V 0 bases and J 9 bases, with 15 bases left between them. Germline V lookup: CDR1 LGHNA, CDR2 YNFKEQ. As DNA, the CDR3 is TGTGCCAGCAGCCAAGATCGGGAAACTACGACGCAGTACTTC. The encoded protein is CASSQDRETTTQYF.

The V call is TRBV9, the J call TRBJ2-7; 7 bases fit TRBD1. The length of the CDR3 is 15 residues. The V and J ends lost 4 bases and 0 bases, in that order; junction bases with no gene match: 7. CDR1 and CDR2 from the germline V gene are SGDLS and YYNGEE. The CDR3 nucleotides are TGTGCCAGCAGCCCCCGGGACAGAAGCTCCTACGAGCAGTACTTC. Protein sequence: CASSPRDRSSYEQYF.

The chain uses TRBV18 and TRBJ1-2, with a weak D call TRBD1 (5 bases). Germline V lookup: CDR1 KGHSH, CDR2 LQKENI. V gave up 2 bases and J gave up 7 bases, with 14 bases separating them. The CDR3 is 14 residues long. CDR3 DNA sequence: TGTGCCAGCTCACCATCGCCGGGGGGAGGTGGCTACACCTTC. Protein product: CASSPSPGGGGYTF.

In this sample, this clone turned up a few times. The chain couples TRBV4-3 to TRBJ2-1; possible D gene TRBD1, 6 bases. The CDR3 consists of 15 residues. Germline CDR1 is LGHNA and CDR2 is YSLEER. V was pared by 1 base and J by 2 bases, with 9 bases between. Here the CDR3 reads CASSQVTGPYNEQFF. In nucleotides, the CDR3 is TGCGCCAGCAGCCAAGTAACAGGGCCCTACAATGAGCAGTTCTTC.

The chain recombines TRBV7-9 with TRBJ1-1; TRBD1 is a possible D gene (6 bases). The CDR3 is 16 residues long. Deletions cut 7 bases from V and 4 bases from J, with 22 bases between. The V gene's germline CDR1 is SEHNR and CDR2 FQNEAQ (reference sequence). CDR3 sequence (DNA): TGTGCCAGCAACAAGAGGGTGGGGGGGCTGCGCACTGAAGCTTTCTTT. This encodes CASNKRVGGLRTEAFF. Using reference TRBV7-9 and TRBJ1-1 for the parts outside the CDR3, the full variable domain is DTGVSQNPRHKITKRGQNVTFRCDPISEHNRLYWYRQTLGQGPEFLTYFQNEAQLEKSRLLSDRFSAERPKGSFSTLEIQRTEQGDSAMYLCASNKRVGGLRTEAFFGQGTRLTVV.

This clone showed up just once. This chain connects TRBV9 to TRBJ1-2; the match to TRBD1 covers 9 bases. Germline V gene lookup returns CDR1 SGDLS and CDR2 YYNGEE. The CDR3 contains 16 residues. J gave up 8 bases and V 6 bases, and 17 bases lay outside the gene matches. CDR3 protein: CASTHGDRAQAGGYTF. As DNA, the CDR3 is TGTGCCAGCACCCATGGGGACAGGGCTCAAGCTGGAGGCTACACCTTC.